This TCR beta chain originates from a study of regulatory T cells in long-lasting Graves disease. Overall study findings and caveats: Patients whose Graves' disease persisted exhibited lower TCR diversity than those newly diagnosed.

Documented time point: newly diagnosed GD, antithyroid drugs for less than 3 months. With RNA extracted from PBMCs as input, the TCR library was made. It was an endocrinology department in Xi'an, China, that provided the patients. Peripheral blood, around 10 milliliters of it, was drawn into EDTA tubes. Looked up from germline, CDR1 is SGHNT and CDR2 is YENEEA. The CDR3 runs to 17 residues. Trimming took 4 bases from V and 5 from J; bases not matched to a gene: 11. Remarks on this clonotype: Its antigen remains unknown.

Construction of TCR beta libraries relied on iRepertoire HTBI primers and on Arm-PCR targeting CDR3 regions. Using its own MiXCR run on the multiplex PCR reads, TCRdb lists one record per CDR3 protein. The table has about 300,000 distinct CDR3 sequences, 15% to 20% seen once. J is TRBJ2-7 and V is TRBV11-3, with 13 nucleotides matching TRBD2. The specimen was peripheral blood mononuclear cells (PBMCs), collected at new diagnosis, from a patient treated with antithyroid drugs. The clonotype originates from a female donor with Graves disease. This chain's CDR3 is CASSSTSGLAGLNEQYF. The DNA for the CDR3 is TGTGCCAGCAGCTCTACGTCGGGACTAGCGGGACTCAACGAGCAGTACTTC. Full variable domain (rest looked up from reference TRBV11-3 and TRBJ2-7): EAGVVQSPRYKIIEKKQPVAFWCNPISGHNTLYWYLQNLGQGPELLIRYENEEAVDDSQLPKDRFSAERLKGVDSTLKIQPAELGDSAVYLCASSSTSGLAGLNEQYFGPGTRLTVT.